These T cell receptor beta chains were read from a single sample in a study of cytomegalovirus exposure and HLA in healthy donors. Clones were sequenced by immunoSEQ multiplex PCR, and TCRdb holds only the in-frame ones, with some missing. The data contain 73,000 or so clones, around 94% of them singletons. The sequencing sample was made of PBMCs. Receptors originate from a young woman in good health and CMV-seropositive. Both conserved end residues are part of each CDR3. Each record gives: clone size, D gene, V gene, J gene, CDR3 DNA, CDR3 protein. D genes are given only for firm matches. Clone size, where shown, is once, few, many, or a class for clones that have expanded.

clone_size: few; d_call: .; v_call: TRBV2; j_call: TRBJ1-2; cdr3_nt: TGTGCCAGCTGCCCGGACACGGTGTATGGCTACACCTTC; cdr3_aa: CASCPDTVYGYTF
clone_size: .; d_call: TRBD1; v_call: TRBV7-2; j_call: TRBJ1-6; cdr3_nt: TGTGCCAGCAGCTCCGGGACAGCCTATAATTCACCCCTCCACTTT; cdr3_aa: CASSSGTAYNSPLHF
clone_size: once; d_call: TRBD1; v_call: TRBV5-4; j_call: TRBJ1-2; cdr3_nt: TGTGCCAGCAGCGCAACGGGACAGGAGATATATGGCTACACCTTC; cdr3_aa: CASSATGQEIYGYTF
clone_size: .; d_call: .; v_call: TRBV6-5; j_call: TRBJ1-1; cdr3_nt: TGTGCCAGCCACTCACAGTCTGGGAGGTACACTGAAGCTTTCTTT; cdr3_aa: CASHSQSGRYTEAFF
clone_size: .; d_call: .; v_call: TRBV2; j_call: TRBJ1-3; cdr3_nt: TGTGCCAGCAGTGAACAGGGAACCTCTGGAAACACCATATATTTT; cdr3_aa: CASSEQGTSGNTIYF
clone_size: .; d_call: .; v_call: TRBV9; j_call: TRBJ1-2; cdr3_nt: TGTGCCAGCAGCCTAGGACAAAACTATGGCTACACCTTC; cdr3_aa: CASSLGQNYGYTF
clone_size: .; d_call: .; v_call: TRBV30; j_call: TRBJ2-5; cdr3_nt: TGTGCCTGGGGTAGGGGGAGGGGGAACAGGTTTGGAGAGACCCAGTACTTC; cdr3_aa: CAWGRGRGNRFGETQYF
clone_size: .; d_call: TRBD1; v_call: TRBV6-5; j_call: TRBJ2-7; cdr3_nt: TGTGCCAGCAGTCAGACAGGGGAAGGGGAGCAGTACTTC; cdr3_aa: CASSQTGEGEQYF
clone_size: once; d_call: .; v_call: TRBV9; j_call: TRBJ2-3; cdr3_nt: TGTGCCAGCAGCGTATCAGGAGATACGCAGTATTTT; cdr3_aa: CASSVSGDTQYF
clone_size: .; d_call: TRBD2; v_call: TRBV4-2; j_call: TRBJ2-1; cdr3_nt: TGTGCCAGCAGCCAAGAAGCGGGGGGGCGATATGAGCAGTTCTTC; cdr3_aa: CASSQEAGGRYEQFF
clone_size: .; d_call: .; v_call: TRBV12-5; j_call: TRBJ1-2; cdr3_nt: TGTGCTAGTGGTTTGGTACAGTATGGCTACACCTTC; cdr3_aa: CASGLVQYGYTF
clone_size: .; d_call: TRBD1; v_call: TRBV27; j_call: TRBJ1-1; cdr3_nt: TGTGCCAGCAGCCTGACAGGGGGCACTGAAGCTTTCTTT; cdr3_aa: CASSLTGGTEAFF
clone_size: few; d_call: .; v_call: TRBV6-5; j_call: TRBJ1-1; cdr3_nt: TGTGCCAGCAGTCGGGACACTGAAGCTTTCTTT; cdr3_aa: CASSRDTEAFF
clone_size: .; d_call: TRBD1; v_call: TRBV5-1; j_call: TRBJ1-2; cdr3_nt: TGCGCCAGCAGCTTGGGGCGACAGGGGGGCGGCTACACCTTC; cdr3_aa: CASSLGRQGGGYTF
clone_size: .; d_call: .; v_call: TRBV27; j_call: TRBJ1-3; cdr3_nt: TGTGCCAGCGGGCCAGCTGGACAGACCTCTGGAAACACCATATATTTT; cdr3_aa: CASGPAGQTSGNTIYF
clone_size: once; d_call: .; v_call: TRBV7-6; j_call: TRBJ2-3; cdr3_nt: TGTGCCAGCAGCTTAGGCAGTAGCACAGATACGCAGTATTTT; cdr3_aa: CASSLGSSTDTQYF
clone_size: .; d_call: .; v_call: TRBV21-1; j_call: TRBJ2-7; cdr3_nt: TGTGCCAGCAGCCGAGACGCGGAAGCCTCCGAGCAGTACTTC; cdr3_aa: CASSRDAEASEQYF
clone_size: .; d_call: TRBD1; v_call: TRBV27; j_call: TRBJ1-2; cdr3_nt: TGTGCCAGCAGTTCGATCCGGGACAGGGGTGGCTACACCTTC; cdr3_aa: CASSSIRDRGGYTF
clone_size: .; d_call: .; v_call: TRBV6-5; j_call: TRBJ2-7; cdr3_nt: TGTGCCAGCAGCTTAACAGGGCGTTCGTACGAGCAGTACTTC; cdr3_aa: CASSLTGRSYEQYF
clone_size: .; d_call: .; v_call: TRBV27; j_call: TRBJ2-3; cdr3_nt: TGTGCCAGCAGTTTAACCGGGACTCATGGTCCAGATACGCAGTATTTT; cdr3_aa: CASSLTGTHGPDTQYF
clone_size: .; d_call: .; v_call: TRBV2; j_call: TRBJ1-1; cdr3_nt: TGTGCCAGCAGACCGTCCCAGGAGAACACTGAAGCTTTCTTT; cdr3_aa: CASRPSQENTEAFF
clone_size: .; d_call: TRBD2; v_call: TRBV7-2; j_call: TRBJ2-7; cdr3_nt: TGTGCCAGCAGCTTGAGCGGGGGCTACCCAATGCCCTCCTACGAGCAGTACTTC; cdr3_aa: CASSLSGGYPMPSYEQYF
clone_size: .; d_call: .; v_call: TRBV7-6; j_call: TRBJ2-5; cdr3_nt: TGTGCCAGCGATTCGGCGGGATTAGGAGAGACCCAGTACTTC; cdr3_aa: CASDSAGLGETQYF
clone_size: .; d_call: .; v_call: TRBV30; j_call: TRBJ1-1; cdr3_nt: TGTGCCTGGAGGGCGGAATCTAACACTGAAGCTTTCTTT; cdr3_aa: CAWRAESNTEAFF
clone_size: once; d_call: .; v_call: TRBV29-1; j_call: TRBJ2-7; cdr3_nt: TGCAGCGCCGCATCTAGCGCGTTTTCCTACGAGCAGTACTTC; cdr3_aa: CSAASSAFSYEQYF
clone_size: .; d_call: .; v_call: TRBV2; j_call: TRBJ2-1; cdr3_nt: TGTGCCAGCAGTGAGGCTGTCACCCTTGAGCAGTTCTTC; cdr3_aa: CASSEAVTLEQFF
clone_size: .; d_call: TRBD2; v_call: TRBV28; j_call: TRBJ2-7; cdr3_nt: TGTGCCAGCAGTTTATCCATTCGGACTAGCGGGAGGGCGAGAGAGCAGTACTTC; cdr3_aa: CASSLSIRTSGRAREQYF
clone_size: .; d_call: TRBD2; v_call: TRBV19; j_call: TRBJ2-1; cdr3_nt: TGTGCCAGTAGTACTCGGGGACTAGCGGGGTACAATGAGCAGTTCTTC; cdr3_aa: CASSTRGLAGYNEQFF
clone_size: .; d_call: TRBD1; v_call: TRBV7-2; j_call: TRBJ2-7; cdr3_nt: TGTGCCAGCAGTGGGGGGAGGGACAGGGGCCACGAGCAGTACTTC; cdr3_aa: CASSGGRDRGHEQYF
clone_size: .; d_call: TRBD1; v_call: TRBV2; j_call: TRBJ2-2; cdr3_nt: TGTGCCAGCAGTGTTACCGGGACAGGGAGCGGTGGCGGGGAGCTGTTTTTT; cdr3_aa: CASSVTGTGSGGGELFF
clone_size: .; d_call: .; v_call: TRBV28; j_call: TRBJ1-3; cdr3_nt: TGTGCCAGCAGTTTTCAGAAGGGGAGGTACACCATATATTTT; cdr3_aa: CASSFQKGRYTIYF
clone_size: .; d_call: TRBD1; v_call: TRBV2; j_call: TRBJ1-2; cdr3_nt: TGTGCCAGCAGTGATACCGGGGACAGGGGAGGGAATGGCTACACCTTC; cdr3_aa: CASSDTGDRGGNGYTF
clone_size: .; d_call: .; v_call: TRBV4-2; j_call: TRBJ1-6; cdr3_nt: TGTGCCAGCAGCTCTCAAATGGGCAGGGACACCGATTCACCCCTCCACTTT; cdr3_aa: CASSSQMGRDTDSPLHF
clone_size: once; d_call: TRBD1; v_call: TRBV7-9; j_call: TRBJ2-7; cdr3_nt: TGTGCCAGCAGCCTACAGGGGGCTGGCTACGAGCAGTACTTC; cdr3_aa: CASSLQGAGYEQYF
clone_size: .; d_call: TRBD1; v_call: TRBV28; j_call: TRBJ1-4; cdr3_nt: TGTGCCAGCAGCCGCGACAGGGGGGCGAATGAAAAACTGTTTTTT; cdr3_aa: CASSRDRGANEKLFF
clone_size: .; d_call: TRBD2; v_call: TRBV29-1; j_call: TRBJ2-3; cdr3_nt: TGCAGCGTTGAATGGCCTGCCCGAGGTGGGGGCCCATGGGGACTAGCGGTAACAGATACGCAGTATTTT; cdr3_aa: CSVEWPARGGGPWGLAVTDTQYF
clone_size: .; d_call: TRBD1; v_call: TRBV7-9; j_call: TRBJ1-2; cdr3_nt: TGTGCCAGCAGCTCTAGTCAGGACAGGGTAGACTATGGCTACACCTTC; cdr3_aa: CASSSSQDRVDYGYTF
clone_size: .; d_call: .; v_call: TRBV27; j_call: TRBJ2-1; cdr3_nt: TGTGCCAGCAGTACATACAATGAGCAGTTCTTC; cdr3_aa: CASSTYNEQFF
clone_size: .; d_call: .; v_call: TRBV6-1; j_call: TRBJ1-2; cdr3_nt: TGTGCCAGCAGTGAAGCCGGTGGCGGGAGGGTTAACTATGGCTACACCTTC; cdr3_aa: CASSEAGGGRVNYGYTF
clone_size: once; d_call: .; v_call: TRBV6-5; j_call: TRBJ2-7; cdr3_nt: TGTGCCAGCGGTAGGGGCAGCGAGCAGTACTTC; cdr3_aa: CASGRGSEQYF
clone_size: .; d_call: .; v_call: TRBV9; j_call: TRBJ2-3; cdr3_nt: TGTGCCAGCAGCGCCGGGGTGGGGGCTAGCACAGATACGCAGTATTTT; cdr3_aa: CASSAGVGASTDTQYF
clone_size: .; d_call: .; v_call: TRBV5-8; j_call: TRBJ2-1; cdr3_nt: TGTGCCAGCAGCTTGCAGGGCCTTTCCTACAATGAGCAGTTCTTC; cdr3_aa: CASSLQGLSYNEQFF
clone_size: .; d_call: TRBD2; v_call: TRBV5-1; j_call: TRBJ2-5; cdr3_nt: TGCGCCAGCAGCCCCGGGGGGATGCAAGAGACCCAGTACTTC; cdr3_aa: CASSPGGMQETQYF